This TCR beta chain was recovered during a study of neurological immune-mediated disorders. Via MiXCR, TCRdb re-called the 5' RACE reads, giving one row per CDR3 protein. The sample contains more than 20,000 distinct CDR3 sequences, 2% to 2.5% of which appear only once. CDR3 length: 15 residues. CDR1 and CDR2 from the germline V gene are SGHRS and YFSETQ. The V end was cut by 6 bases, the J end by 5 bases, with 17 bases between. This clonotype came up many times. This rearrangement joins TRBV5-1 to TRBJ1-4, with a possible D match to TRBD1 (5 bases). The material sequenced was PBMCs. This receptor was identified in a woman aged 45-65 years with multiple sclerosis. This CDR3 reads CASNPTGTANEKLFF. The CDR3 DNA reads as TGCGCCAGCAACCCAACTGGGACGGCAAATGAAAAACTGTTTTTT.